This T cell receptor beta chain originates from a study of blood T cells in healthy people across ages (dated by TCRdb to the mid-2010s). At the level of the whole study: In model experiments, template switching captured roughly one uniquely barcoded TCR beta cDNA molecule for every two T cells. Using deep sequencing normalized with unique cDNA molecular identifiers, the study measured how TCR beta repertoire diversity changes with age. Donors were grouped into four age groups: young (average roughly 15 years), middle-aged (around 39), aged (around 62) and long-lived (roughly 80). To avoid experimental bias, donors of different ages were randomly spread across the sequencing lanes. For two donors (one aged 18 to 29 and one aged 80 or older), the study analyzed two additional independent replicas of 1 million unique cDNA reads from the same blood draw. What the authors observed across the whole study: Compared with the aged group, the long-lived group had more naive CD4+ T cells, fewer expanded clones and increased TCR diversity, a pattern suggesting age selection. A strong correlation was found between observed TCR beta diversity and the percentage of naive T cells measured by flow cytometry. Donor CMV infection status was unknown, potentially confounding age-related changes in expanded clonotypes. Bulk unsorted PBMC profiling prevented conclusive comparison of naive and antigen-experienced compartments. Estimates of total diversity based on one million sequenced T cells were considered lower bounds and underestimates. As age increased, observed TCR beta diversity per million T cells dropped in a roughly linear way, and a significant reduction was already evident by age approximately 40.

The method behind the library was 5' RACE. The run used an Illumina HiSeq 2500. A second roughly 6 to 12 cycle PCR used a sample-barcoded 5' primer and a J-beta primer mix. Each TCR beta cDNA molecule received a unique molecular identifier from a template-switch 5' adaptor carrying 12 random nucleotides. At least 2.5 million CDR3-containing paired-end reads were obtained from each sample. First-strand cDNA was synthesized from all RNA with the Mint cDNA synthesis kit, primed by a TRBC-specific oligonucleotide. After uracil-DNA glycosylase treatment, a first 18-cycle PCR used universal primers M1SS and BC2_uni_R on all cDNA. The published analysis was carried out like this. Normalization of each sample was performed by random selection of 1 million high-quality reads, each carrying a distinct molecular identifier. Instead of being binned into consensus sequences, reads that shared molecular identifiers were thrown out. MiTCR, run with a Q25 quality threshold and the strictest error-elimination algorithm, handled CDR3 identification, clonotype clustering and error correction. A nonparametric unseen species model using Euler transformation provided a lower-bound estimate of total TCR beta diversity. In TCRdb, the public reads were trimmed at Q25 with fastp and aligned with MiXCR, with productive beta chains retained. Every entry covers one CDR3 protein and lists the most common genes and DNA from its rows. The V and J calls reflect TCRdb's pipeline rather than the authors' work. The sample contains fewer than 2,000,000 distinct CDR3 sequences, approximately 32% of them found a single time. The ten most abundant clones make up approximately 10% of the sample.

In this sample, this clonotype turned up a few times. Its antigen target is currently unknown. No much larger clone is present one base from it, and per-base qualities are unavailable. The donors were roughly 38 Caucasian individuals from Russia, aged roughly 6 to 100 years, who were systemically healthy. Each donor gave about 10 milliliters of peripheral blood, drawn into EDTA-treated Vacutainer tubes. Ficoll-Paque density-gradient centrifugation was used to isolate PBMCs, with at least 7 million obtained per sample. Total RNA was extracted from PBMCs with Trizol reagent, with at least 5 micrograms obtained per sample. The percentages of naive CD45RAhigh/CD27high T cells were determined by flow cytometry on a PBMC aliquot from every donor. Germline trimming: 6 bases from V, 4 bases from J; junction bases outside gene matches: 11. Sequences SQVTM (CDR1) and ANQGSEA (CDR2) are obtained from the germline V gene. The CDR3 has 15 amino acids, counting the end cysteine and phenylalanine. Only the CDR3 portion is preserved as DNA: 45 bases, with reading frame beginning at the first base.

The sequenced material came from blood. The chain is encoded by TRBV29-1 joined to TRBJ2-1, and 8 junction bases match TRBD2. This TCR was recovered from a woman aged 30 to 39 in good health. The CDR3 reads CSVDLGLANYNEQFF. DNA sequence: TGCAGCGTCGACCTTGGACTAGCCAATTACAATGAGCAGTTCTTC.